One sample yielded the 25 T cell receptor beta chains listed below, sequenced in a study of regulatory T cells in long-lasting Graves disease. Time point noted: persistent/refractory GD, antithyroid drugs over 5 years with positive TRAb. The TCR library was prepared using RNA isolated from PBMCs. Construction of TCR beta libraries relied on iRepertoire HTBI primers and on Arm-PCR targeting CDR3 regions. TCRdb called the multiplex PCR reads again in MiXCR, with one record for every CDR3 protein. The sample has about 460,000 distinct CDR3 sequences, about 20% seen once. Sequences were derived from peripheral blood mononuclear cells (PBMCs), sampled when the disease was refractory, from a patient treated with antithyroid drugs. The source of these receptors is a female donor with Graves disease.

This clonotype was observed many times. The gene calls are TRBV12-3 or TRBV12-4 and TRBJ1-2; weak D call: TRBD1 (5 bases). CDR3 length: 14 amino acids. V gave up 7 bases and J gave up 4 bases, with 16 bases separating them. CDR3 protein: CASNARRDGYGYTF. The CDR3 DNA reads as TGTGCCAGCAATGCCCGCCGGGACGGCTATGGCTACACCTTC.

The chain links TRBV19 to TRBJ1-1; TRBD1 matches 7 bases. The V gene's germline CDR1 is LNHDA and CDR2 SQIVND (reference sequence). The CDR3 covers 14 residues. Trimming cost V 0 bases and J 6 bases; bases outside gene matches: 4. Here the CDR3 reads CASSIEWDRAEAFF. CDR3 nucleotide sequence: TGTGCCAGTAGTATAGAATGGGACAGAGCTGAAGCTTTCTTT.

This clonotype was picked up many times. This chain uses TRBV2 with TRBJ1-5; a possible D gene is TRBD1 (5 bases). The V gene's germline CDR1 is SNHLY and CDR2 FYNNEI. The V gene lost 1 base and the J gene lost 4 bases, with 11 bases spanning the gap. The CDR3 loop spans 15 amino acids. The CDR3 nucleotides read TGTGCCAGCAGTGAAGAGGCCGGGGCGAATCAGCCCCAGCATTTT. Translating gives CASSEEAGANQPQHF. The full variable domain, its missing parts supplied by reference TRBV2 and TRBJ1-5, is EPEVTQTPSHQVTQMGQEVILRCVPISNHLYFYWYRQILGQKVEFLVSFYNNEISEKSEIFDDQFSVERPDGSNFTLKIRSTKLEDSAMYFCASSEEAGANQPQHFGDGTRLSIL.

The chain uses TRBV9 and TRBJ1-5; D is uncertain. V was trimmed by 0 bases and J by 0 bases, leaving 7 bases between them. The CDR3 is 15 amino acids. Germline V gives CDR1 SGDLS, CDR2 YYNGEE. CDR3 region: CASSVGLGSNQPQHF. DNA for the CDR3: TGTGCCAGCAGCGTAGGTTTGGGTAGCAATCAGCCCCAGCATTTT.

In its sample, this clonotype was seen a few times. The chain carries TRBV27 and TRBJ1-1, with D possibly TRBD1 on 5 matching bases. Trimming cost V 6 bases and J 4 bases, with 12 bases left between them. From germline, CDR1 is MNHEY and CDR2 SMNVEV (reference sequence). The CDR3 consists of 13 residues. The CDR3 loop reads CASRKEGPTEAFF. The CDR3 region has the DNA TGTGCCAGCAGAAAGGAGGGGCCCACTGAAGCTTTCTTT.

The chain recombines TRBV3-1 with TRBJ1-1, with D tentatively TRBD1 (5 bases). Germline V gives CDR1 LGHDT, CDR2 YNNKEL (reference sequence). CDR3 size: 15 residues. V gave up 0 bases and J gave up 6 bases, with 14 bases separating them. The CDR3 DNA is TGTGCCAGCAGCCAAGATTGGGCGGGGGTCCCTGAAGCTTTCTTT. This codes for CASSQDWAGVPEAFF.

V gene TRBV7-9 combines with J gene TRBJ2-1, with D perhaps given as TRBD1 or TRBD2 (5 bases each). V was cut by 0 bases and J by 4 bases, with 10 bases left in between. Germline assignment: CDR1 SEHNR and CDR2 FQNEAQ (reference sequence). The CDR3 is 15 residues long. DNA for the CDR3: TGTGCCAGCAGCTTAGCGCCTGGGGGATACAATGAGCAGTTCTTC. Translation gives CASSLAPGGYNEQFF.

This clonotype has at least ten counts. This rearrangement joins TRBV12-3 or TRBV12-4 to TRBJ1-1; 8 nucleotides agree with TRBD1. The CDR3 totals 15 residues. J gave up 0 bases and V 5 bases, and 5 bases lay outside the gene matches. The CDR3 DNA reads TGTGCCAGCAGTCTCATGACAGGGGTGAACACTGAAGCTTTCTTT. It specifies CASSLMTGVNTEAFF.

The sample holds many counts of this clonotype. The CDR3 region has the DNA TGTGCCAGCTGGACAGGGATAGGTGTCACTGAAGCTTTCTTT. It yields the protein CASWTGIGVTEAFF. This chain links TRBV28 with TRBJ1-1; 8 bases agree with TRBD1. Germline-derived CDR1 and CDR2 are MDHEN and SYDVKM. Trimming removed 8 bases from V and 4 bases from J; junction bases left unmatched: 9. This CDR3 has 14 residues.

In its sample, this clonotype was seen many times. This CDR3 reads CASRPGRGYGYTF. DNA for the CDR3: TGTGCCAGCAGACCCGGGAGGGGCTATGGCTACACCTTC. This chain links TRBV2 with TRBJ1-2, with D tentatively TRBD1 (5 bases). V gave up 6 bases and J gave up 4 bases, with 12 bases separating them. Germline loops: CDR1 SNHLY, CDR2 FYNNEI. This CDR3 comprises 13 residues.

In its sample, this clonotype was seen a few times. The chain is built from TRBV30 and TRBJ1-5; D may be TRBD1 (5 bases). This CDR3 has 14 amino acids. Germline CDR1 GTSNPN, CDR2 SVGIG (reference sequence). Trimming shortened V by 2 bases and J by 1 base, and 9 bases separated the two germline ends. Here the CDR3 DNA reads TGTGCCTGGAGTCGGCAGGGAAGCAATCAGCCCCAGCATTTT. Its translation is CAWSRQGSNQPQHF. The full variable domain, its missing parts supplied by reference TRBV30 and TRBJ1-5, is SQTIHQWPATLVQPVGSPLSLECTVEGTSNPNLYWYRQAAGRGLQLLFYSVGIGQISSEVPQNLSASRPQDRQFILSSKKLLLSDSGFYLCAWSRQGSNQPQHFGDGTRLSIL.

This sequence joins TRBV2 and TRBJ1-1; 7 positions match TRBD1. Germline-derived CDR1 and CDR2 are SNHLY and FYNNEI. The ends lost 5 bases at V and 5 bases at J; junction bases unmatched: 11. The CDR3 totals 15 residues. The CDR3 region has the DNA TGTGCCAGCAGTCTAAACACAGGGGTTATAACTGAAGCTTTCTTT. It is translated as CASSLNTGVITEAFF.

The genes are TRBV5-6 and TRBJ2-1; maybe TRBD2 (7 bases). From germline, CDR1 is SGHDT and CDR2 YYEEEE. This CDR3 region has 13 residues. V was shortened by 0 bases and J by 8 bases, with 9 bases between the two germline ends. This CDR3 is CASSLGGGDEQFF. The DNA for the CDR3 is TGTGCCAGCAGCTTGGGCGGGGGCGATGAGCAGTTCTTC.

This clonotype was seen repeatedly, ten times or more. The J gene is TRBJ1-1, the V gene TRBV29-1; D call uncertain. V shed 8 bases and J shed 3 bases, with 13 bases lying between them. The germline gives CDR1 SQVTM, CDR2 ANQGSEA. The CDR3 spans 12 residues. The CDR3 region is CSLGRTDTEAFF. The CDR3 coding sequence is TGCAGCCTCGGACGGACGGACACTGAAGCTTTCTTT.

This clonotype has just a few counts. V and J are TRBV19 and TRBJ1-1; the D gene is possibly TRBD1 (6 bases). The CDR3 runs 17 residues. The germline V gene encodes CDR1 LNHDA and CDR2 SQIVND (reference sequence). Trimming removed 1 base at V and 3 bases at J, with 18 bases between. The CDR3 loop reads CASSIVRTGRPHTEAFF. Written as DNA, the CDR3 is TGTGCCAGTAGTATAGTGAGAACAGGGAGGCCCCACACTGAAGCTTTCTTT.

This clonotype occurred many times. The gene calls are TRBV6-9 and TRBJ1-6; D is uncertain. V lost 3 bases to trimming and J lost 8 bases, with 5 bases between them. Germline V gene lookup returns CDR1 MNHGY and CDR2 SVAAGI. The length of the CDR3 is 12 residues. The CDR3 reads CASSYRDSPLHF. CDR3 bases: TGTGCCAGCAGTTACCGGGATTCACCCCTCCACTTT.

CDR3 DNA sequence: TGTGCCAGCAGCCAAGGCCATCTCTCTGGAACGACCCAGTACTTC. The encoded protein is CASSQGHLSGTTQYF. The V and J genes are TRBV3-1 and TRBJ2-5; D gene ambiguous. This CDR3 has 15 residues. The germline V gene has CDR1 LGHDT and CDR2 YNNKEL (reference sequence). The V end lost 1 base, the J end lost 7 bases, and 16 bases lay between the germline ends.

This clonotype was picked up a small number of times. This rearrangement joins TRBV7-8 to TRBJ2-2, with 7 bases identical to TRBD2. Germline V gives CDR1 SGHVS, CDR2 FQNEAQ. CDR3 size: 15 residues. After removal of 5 bases from V and 0 bases from J, the junction contained 3 bases not matched to a gene. CDR3 coding DNA: TGTGCCAGCAGCCGGAGCGGGACGAACACCGGGGAGCTGTTTTTT. Protein product: CASSRSGTNTGELFF.

This clonotype was picked up many times. The chain carries TRBV6-5 and TRBJ1-5, with D hard to call. Germline CDR1 is MNHEY and CDR2 is SVGAGI. The CDR3 sequence is 15 residues long. Trimming removed 2 bases at V and 3 bases at J, with 11 bases between. In nucleotides, the CDR3 is TGTGCCAGCAGTTACGAGTCTGGGGACAATCAGCCCCAGCATTTT. It is translated as CASSYESGDNQPQHF.

The chain links TRBV18 to TRBJ2-7; D unresolved. The CDR3 spans 13 residues. Germline V gene data show CDR1 as KGHSH and CDR2 as LQKENI. V shed 5 bases and J shed 3 bases, with 11 bases lying between them. The CDR3 coding sequence is TGTGCCAGCTCATCCGAACAGTACTACGAGCAGTACTTC. Translation gives CASSSEQYYEQYF.

At least ten counts were recorded for this clonotype. J is TRBJ1-5 and V is TRBV28; D not resolved. This CDR3 spans 15 amino acids. CDR1 is MDHEN and CDR2 is SYDVKM in the germline V gene. The V end lost 6 bases, the J end lost 0 bases, and 12 bases lay between the germline ends. The CDR3 is CASRPHSSSNQPQHF. The CDR3 bases are TGTGCCAGCAGACCCCACAGCAGTAGCAATCAGCCCCAGCATTTT.

This clonotype occurred many times. The J gene is TRBJ2-2, the V gene TRBV28; D is perhaps TRBD1 (6 bases). Germline V gene sequence: CDR1 MDHEN, CDR2 SYDVKM. Between the trimmed V and J ends, which lost 4 bases and 2 bases, there was a span of 11 bases. This CDR3 spans 15 amino acids. CDR3 nucleotides: TGTGCCAGCAGTTCCACCGGGACAAACACCGGGGAGCTGTTTTTT. Translation: CASSSTGTNTGELFF.

This clonotype was seen repeatedly, ten times or more. The rearrangement joins TRBV12-3 or TRBV12-4 to TRBJ2-2; D is ambiguous. V shed 2 bases and J shed 6 bases, with 7 bases lying between them. The CDR3 loop spans 13 amino acids. The CDR3 reads CASSLKGPGELFF. The DNA of the CDR3 is TGTGCCAGCAGTTTAAAAGGGCCCGGGGAGCTGTTTTTT.

This clonotype has ten or more counts. V and J are TRBV11-3 and TRBJ2-5, with TRBD2 matching 8 bases. The CDR3 contains 14 residues. V was clipped by 5 bases and J by 2 bases; unmatched bases: 4. The V gene's germline CDR1 is SGHNT and CDR2 YENEEA. This CDR3 is CASSRPGGQETQYF. The CDR3 nucleotides read TGTGCCAGCAGCCGTCCGGGGGGGCAAGAGACCCAGTACTTC. The full variable domain, in which reference TRBV11-3 and TRBJ2-5 provide the parts outside the CDR3, is EAGVVQSPRYKIIEKKQPVAFWCNPISGHNTLYWYLQNLGQGPELLIRYENEEAVDDSQLPKDRFSAERLKGVDSTLKIQPAELGDSAVYLCASSRPGGQETQYFGPGTRLLVL.

This rearrangement joins TRBV18 to TRBJ1-5, with D unresolved. The CDR3 loop spans 13 amino acids. Trimming took 3 bases from V and 6 from J, leaving 9 bases between them. Germline V CDR1 and CDR2: KGHSH, LQKENI. The CDR3 DNA reads TGTGCCAGCTCACCGTTTGACGGTCAGCCCCAGCATTTT. Its translation: CASSPFDGQPQHF.